The 9 T cell receptor beta chains given below trace back to one sample, sequenced in a study of cytomegalovirus exposure and HLA in healthy donors. Primers for the PCR totalled 60 Vbeta and 13 Jbeta. Sequencing was performed with immunoSEQ multiplex PCR; in TCRdb, only in-frame clones are kept and a portion is missing. The sample's table shows approximately 93,000 clones. Sequencing used PBMCs. Source of these receptors: a woman in her twenties or thirties in good health and CMV-seronegative.

CDR3 coding DNA: TGTGCCAGCAGTTTATCAAACACTGAAGCTTTCTTT. Translating it yields CASSLSNTEAFF. V usage is TRBV28 and J usage is TRBJ1-1; no reliable D call. The CDR3 has 12 amino acids. Trimming stripped 1 base from V and 2 bases from J, with 2 bases between. Germline lookup yields CDR1 MDHEN and CDR2 SYDVKM.

The CDR3 DNA sequence: TGTGCCAGCAGTTTACGGGGGTCCCGCTACGAGCAGTACTTC. Encoded protein: CASSLRGSRYEQYF. This chain connects TRBV28 to TRBJ2-7; possible D gene TRBD2, 6 bases. This CDR3 region has 14 residues. Trimming took off 2 bases at V and 3 bases at J, with 11 bases between the two ends. CDR1 MDHEN and CDR2 SYDVKM come from the germline V gene.

V gene TRBV5-4 combines with J gene TRBJ1-6; the D gene is possibly TRBD1 (5 bases). This CDR3 contains 15 residues. Germline assignment: CDR1 SGHNT and CDR2 YYREEE (reference sequence). Trimming pared 4 bases from V and 6 bases from J, leaving 14 bases between. CDR3 DNA sequence: TGTGCCAGCAGCCCGGCGGCAGGGATTAATTCACCCCTCCACTTT. This sequence encodes CASSPAAGINSPLHF.

The chain uses TRBV4-2 and TRBJ2-3, with a possible D match to TRBD2 (7 bases). This CDR3 has 17 amino acids. Trimming removed 3 bases at V and 3 bases at J, with 19 bases between. Germline CDR1 LGHNA, CDR2 YNFKEQ. The chain's CDR3 is CASSHGRRGGGTDTQYF. In DNA, the CDR3 is TGTGCCAGCAGCCACGGACGGCGGGGAGGGGGGACAGATACGCAGTATTTT.

The chain links TRBV18 to TRBJ2-2; TRBD1 matches 7 bases. V shed 1 base, J shed 3 bases, and the junction held 2 bases outside the gene matches. Germline assignment: CDR1 KGHSH and CDR2 LQKENI. This CDR3 region has 15 residues. In nucleotides, the CDR3 is TGTGCCAGCTCACCACAAACAGGGGACACCGGGGAGCTGTTTTTT. Residues: CASSPQTGDTGELFF.

This chain connects TRBV7-2 to TRBJ2-7; TRBD2 agrees at 7 bases. Germline V lookup: CDR1 SGHTA, CDR2 FQGNSA. V dropped 4 bases and J dropped 6; count of bases not matched to a gene: 15. This CDR3 has 16 residues. Written as DNA, the CDR3 is TGTGCCAGCAGCTCTCCCACGGGGGGTATTAATCTCGAGCAGTACTTC. Protein: CASSSPTGGINLEQYF.

The gene calls are TRBV30 and TRBJ1-5; 8 nucleotides match TRBD1. This CDR3 has 13 amino acids. Per germline, CDR1 GTSNPN and CDR2 SVGIG (reference sequence). V lost 5 bases to trimming and J lost 6 bases; unmatched junction nucleotides: 6. CDR3 nucleotides: TGTGCCTGGGGAAGGACAGGGTTTCAGCCCCAGCATTTT. It is translated as CAWGRTGFQPQHF.

The CDR3 nucleotides are TGTGCCAGCAGCATGAATCCGGGACACAGCACTGAAGCTTTCTTT. As protein: CASSMNPGHSTEAFF. The chain joins TRBV7-2 to TRBJ1-1, with D possibly matching TRBD1 (6 bases). This CDR3 is 15 amino acids long. V lost 5 bases, J lost 4 bases, and 17 bases lay in between. CDR1 and CDR2 (germline): SGHTA, FQGNSA.

The chain couples TRBV9 to TRBJ2-1; no clear D. The CDR3 contains 15 residues. Germline values: CDR1 SGDLS, CDR2 YYNGEE. V lost 4 bases and J lost 3, with 14 bases in between. The CDR3 spells CASSPSARNYNEQFF. CDR3 in DNA: TGTGCCAGCAGCCCCTCGGCGCGGAACTACAATGAGCAGTTCTTC.